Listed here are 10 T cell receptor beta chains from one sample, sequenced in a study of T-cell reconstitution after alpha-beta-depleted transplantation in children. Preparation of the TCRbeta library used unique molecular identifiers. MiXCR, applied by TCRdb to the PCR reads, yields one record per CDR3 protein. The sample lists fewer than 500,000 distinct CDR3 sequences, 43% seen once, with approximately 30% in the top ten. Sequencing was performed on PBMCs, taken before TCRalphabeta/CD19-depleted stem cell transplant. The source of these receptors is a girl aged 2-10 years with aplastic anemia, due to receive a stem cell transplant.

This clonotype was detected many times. In DNA, the CDR3 is TGCAGTGCTAGAGATCAGGCGGTCTTGGGGGGCTACACCTTC. This gives the protein CSARDQAVLGGYTF. The rearrangement joins TRBV20-1 to TRBJ1-2; D unclear. This CDR3 has 14 amino acids. V was shortened by 0 bases and J by 8 bases, with 16 bases between the two germline ends. Germline V lookup: CDR1 DFQATT, CDR2 SNEGSKA (reference sequence).

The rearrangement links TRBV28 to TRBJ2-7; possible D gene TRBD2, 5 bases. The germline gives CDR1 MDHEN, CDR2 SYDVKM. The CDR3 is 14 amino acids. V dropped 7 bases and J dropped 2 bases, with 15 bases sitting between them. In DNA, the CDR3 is TGTGCCAGCACCGCCTCCGGACTGACCTACGAGCAGTACTTC. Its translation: CASTASGLTYEQYF.

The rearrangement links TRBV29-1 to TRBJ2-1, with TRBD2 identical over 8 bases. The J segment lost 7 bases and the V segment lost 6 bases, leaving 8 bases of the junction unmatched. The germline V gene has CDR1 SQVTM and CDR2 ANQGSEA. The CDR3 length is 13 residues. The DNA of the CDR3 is TGCAGCGTAGCACTAGCGGCGCTTAATGAGCAGTTCTTC. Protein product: CSVALAALNEQFF.

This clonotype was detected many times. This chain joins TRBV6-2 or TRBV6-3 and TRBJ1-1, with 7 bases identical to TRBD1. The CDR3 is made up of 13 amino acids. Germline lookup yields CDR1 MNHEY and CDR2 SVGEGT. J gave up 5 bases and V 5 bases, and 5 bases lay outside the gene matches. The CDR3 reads CASSQGVETEAFF. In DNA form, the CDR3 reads TGTGCCAGCAGTCAGGGGGTAGAGACTGAAGCTTTCTTT.

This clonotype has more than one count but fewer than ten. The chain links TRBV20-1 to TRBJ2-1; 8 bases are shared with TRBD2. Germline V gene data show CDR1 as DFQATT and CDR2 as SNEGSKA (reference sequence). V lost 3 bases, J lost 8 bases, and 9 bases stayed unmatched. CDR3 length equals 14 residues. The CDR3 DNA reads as TGCAGTGCTAGTCCCGGGAGGGCCCTCGATGAGCAGTTCTTC. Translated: CSASPGRALDEQFF.

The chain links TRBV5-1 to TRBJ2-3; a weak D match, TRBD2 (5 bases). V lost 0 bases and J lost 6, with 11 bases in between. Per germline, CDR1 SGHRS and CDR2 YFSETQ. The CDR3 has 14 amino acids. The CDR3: CASSLEARADTQYF. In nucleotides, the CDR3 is TGCGCCAGCAGCTTGGAAGCGCGGGCGGATACGCAGTATTTT.

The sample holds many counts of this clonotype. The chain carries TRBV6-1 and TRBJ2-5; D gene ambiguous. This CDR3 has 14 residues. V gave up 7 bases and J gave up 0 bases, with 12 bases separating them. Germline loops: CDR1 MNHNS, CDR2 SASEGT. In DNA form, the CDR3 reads TGTGCCAGCATACCAGACCAGTACCAAGAGACCCAGTACTTC. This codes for CASIPDQYQETQYF.

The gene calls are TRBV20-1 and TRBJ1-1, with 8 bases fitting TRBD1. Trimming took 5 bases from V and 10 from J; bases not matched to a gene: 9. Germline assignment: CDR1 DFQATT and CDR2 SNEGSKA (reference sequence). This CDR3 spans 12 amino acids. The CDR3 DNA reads TGCAGTGCTCTCAAGGACAGGGTTGCAGCTTTCTTT. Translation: CSALKDRVAAFF.

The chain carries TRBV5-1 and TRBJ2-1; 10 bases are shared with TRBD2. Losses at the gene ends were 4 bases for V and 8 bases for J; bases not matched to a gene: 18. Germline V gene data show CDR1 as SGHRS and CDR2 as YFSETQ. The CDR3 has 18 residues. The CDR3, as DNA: TGCGCCAGCAGCAATTGGGGGGAAGCGTCTAGCGGGGGTCATGAGCAGTTCTTC. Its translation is CASSNWGEASSGGHEQFF.

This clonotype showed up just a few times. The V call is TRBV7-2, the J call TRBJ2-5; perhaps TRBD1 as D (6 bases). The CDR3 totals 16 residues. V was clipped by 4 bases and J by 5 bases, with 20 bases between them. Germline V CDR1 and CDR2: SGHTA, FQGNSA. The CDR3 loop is CASSSQTSQGRETQYF. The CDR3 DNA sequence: TGTGCCAGCAGCTCCCAGACCTCACAGGGAAGGGAGACCCAGTACTTC. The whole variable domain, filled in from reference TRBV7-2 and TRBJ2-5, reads GAGVSQSPSNKVTEKGKDVELRCDPISGHTALYWYRQSLGQGLEFLIYFQGNSAPDKSGLPSDRFSAERTGGSVSTLTIQRTQQEDSAVYLCASSSQTSQGRETQYFGPGTRLLVL.